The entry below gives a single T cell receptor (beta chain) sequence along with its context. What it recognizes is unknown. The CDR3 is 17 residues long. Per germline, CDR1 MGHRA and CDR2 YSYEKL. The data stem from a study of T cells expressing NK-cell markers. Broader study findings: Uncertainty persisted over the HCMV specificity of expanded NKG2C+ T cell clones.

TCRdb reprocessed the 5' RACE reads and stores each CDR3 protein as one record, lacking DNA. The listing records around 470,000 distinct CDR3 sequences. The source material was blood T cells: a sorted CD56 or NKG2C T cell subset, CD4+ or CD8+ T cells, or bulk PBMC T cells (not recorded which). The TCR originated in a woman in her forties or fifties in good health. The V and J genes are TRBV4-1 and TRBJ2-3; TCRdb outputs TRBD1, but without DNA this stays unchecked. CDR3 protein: CASSQVGVRRGTDTQYF.